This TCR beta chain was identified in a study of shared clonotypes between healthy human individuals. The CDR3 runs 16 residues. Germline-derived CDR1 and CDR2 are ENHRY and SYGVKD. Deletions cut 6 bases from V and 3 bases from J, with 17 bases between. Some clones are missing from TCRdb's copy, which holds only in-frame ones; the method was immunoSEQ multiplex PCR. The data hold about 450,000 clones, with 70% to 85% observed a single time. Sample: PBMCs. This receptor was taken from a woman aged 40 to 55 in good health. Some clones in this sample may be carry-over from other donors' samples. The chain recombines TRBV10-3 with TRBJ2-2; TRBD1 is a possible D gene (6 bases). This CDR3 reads CAIRKTQGGDTGELFF. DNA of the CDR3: TGTGCCATCAGAAAAACACAGGGTGGGGACACCGGGGAGCTGTTTTTT.